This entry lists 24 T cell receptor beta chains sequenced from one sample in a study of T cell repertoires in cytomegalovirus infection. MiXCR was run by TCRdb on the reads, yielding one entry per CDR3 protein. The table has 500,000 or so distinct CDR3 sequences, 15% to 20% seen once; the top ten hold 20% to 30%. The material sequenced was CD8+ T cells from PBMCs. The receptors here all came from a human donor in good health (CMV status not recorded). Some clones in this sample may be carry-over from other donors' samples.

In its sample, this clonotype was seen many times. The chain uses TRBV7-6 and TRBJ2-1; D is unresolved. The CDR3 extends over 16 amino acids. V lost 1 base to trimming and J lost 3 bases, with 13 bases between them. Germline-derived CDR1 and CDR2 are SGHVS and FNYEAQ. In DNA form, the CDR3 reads TGTGCCAGCAGCTTAGTGGCTTCGGAGAGCTACAATGAGCAGTTCTTC. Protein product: CASSLVASESYNEQFF. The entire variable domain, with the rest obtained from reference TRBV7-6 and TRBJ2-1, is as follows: GAGVSQSPRYKVTKRGQDVALRCDPISGHVSLYWYRQALGQGPEFLTYFNYEAQQDKSGLPNDRFSAERPEGSISTLTIQRTEQRDSAMYRCASSLVASESYNEQFFGPGTRLTVL.

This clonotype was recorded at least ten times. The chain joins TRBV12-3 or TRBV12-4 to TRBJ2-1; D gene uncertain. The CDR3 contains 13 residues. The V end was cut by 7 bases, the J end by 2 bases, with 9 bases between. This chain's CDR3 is CASTFPAYNEQFF. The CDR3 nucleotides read TGTGCCAGCACCTTCCCGGCCTACAATGAGCAGTTCTTC.

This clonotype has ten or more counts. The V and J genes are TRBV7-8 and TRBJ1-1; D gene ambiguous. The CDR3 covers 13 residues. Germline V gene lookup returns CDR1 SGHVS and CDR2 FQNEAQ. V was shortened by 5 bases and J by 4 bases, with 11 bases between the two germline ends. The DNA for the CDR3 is TGTGCCAGCAGCCGGGGAAGAGGCACTGAAGCTTTCTTT. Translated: CASSRGRGTEAFF. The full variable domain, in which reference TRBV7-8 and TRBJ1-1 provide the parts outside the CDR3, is GAGVSQSPRYKVAKRGQDVALRCDPISGHVSLFWYQQALGQGPEFLTYFQNEAQLDKSGLPSDRFFAERPEGSVSTLKIQRTQQEDSAVYLCASSRGRGTEAFFGQGTRLTVV.

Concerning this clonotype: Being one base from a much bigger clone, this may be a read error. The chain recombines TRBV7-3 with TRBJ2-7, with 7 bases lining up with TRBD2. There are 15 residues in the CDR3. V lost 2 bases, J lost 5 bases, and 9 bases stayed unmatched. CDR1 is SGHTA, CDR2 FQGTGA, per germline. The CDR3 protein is CASSLGAGVGHEQYF. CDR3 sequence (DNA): TGTGCCAGCAGCTTAGGGGCGGGAGTCGGCCACGAGCAGTACTTC.

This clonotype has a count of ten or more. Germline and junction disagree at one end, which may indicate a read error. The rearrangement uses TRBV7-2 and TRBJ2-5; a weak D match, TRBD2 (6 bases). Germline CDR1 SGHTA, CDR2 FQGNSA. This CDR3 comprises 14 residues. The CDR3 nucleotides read TGTGCCAGCAGTTTAGGGGCGGGACAAGAGACCCAGTACTTC. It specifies CASSLGAGQETQYF.

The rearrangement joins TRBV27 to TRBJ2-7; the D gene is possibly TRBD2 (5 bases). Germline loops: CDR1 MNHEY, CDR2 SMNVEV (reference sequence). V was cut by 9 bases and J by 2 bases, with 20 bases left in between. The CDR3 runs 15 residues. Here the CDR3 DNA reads TGTGCCAGAAGGCTACGGGTTTTAGCGCCCTACGAGCAGTACTTC. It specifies CARRLRVLAPYEQYF.

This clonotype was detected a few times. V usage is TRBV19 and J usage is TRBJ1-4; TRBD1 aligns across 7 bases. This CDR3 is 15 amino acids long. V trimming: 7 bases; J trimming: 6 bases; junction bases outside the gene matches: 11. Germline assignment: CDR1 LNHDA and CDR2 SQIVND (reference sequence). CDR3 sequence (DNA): TGTGCCAGTACCCCAGAGAGGGGGCTGTATGAAAAACTGTTTTTT. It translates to CASTPERGLYEKLFF.

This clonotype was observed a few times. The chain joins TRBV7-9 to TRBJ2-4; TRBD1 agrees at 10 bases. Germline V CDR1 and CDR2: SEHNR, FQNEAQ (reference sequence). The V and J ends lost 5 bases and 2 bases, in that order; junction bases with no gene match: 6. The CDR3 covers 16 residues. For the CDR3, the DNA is TGTGCCAGCAGCCCCCGACAGGGGGCCTCCAAAAACATTCAGTACTTC. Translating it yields CASSPRQGASKNIQYF.

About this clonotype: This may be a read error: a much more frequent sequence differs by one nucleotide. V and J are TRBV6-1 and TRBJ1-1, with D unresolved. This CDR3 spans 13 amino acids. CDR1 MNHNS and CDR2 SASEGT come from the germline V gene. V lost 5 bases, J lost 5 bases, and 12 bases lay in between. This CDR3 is CASSRTQKTEAFF. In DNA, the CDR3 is TGTGCCAGCAGTCGGACGCAGAAAACTGAAGCTTTCTTT.

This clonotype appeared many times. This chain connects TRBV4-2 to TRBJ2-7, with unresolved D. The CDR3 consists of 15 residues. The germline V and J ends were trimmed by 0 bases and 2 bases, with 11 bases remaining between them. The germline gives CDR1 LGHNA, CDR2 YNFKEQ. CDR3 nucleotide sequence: TGTGCCAGCAGCCAAGAAAACGAGGCCCCCTACGAGCAGTACTTC. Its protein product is CASSQENEAPYEQYF.

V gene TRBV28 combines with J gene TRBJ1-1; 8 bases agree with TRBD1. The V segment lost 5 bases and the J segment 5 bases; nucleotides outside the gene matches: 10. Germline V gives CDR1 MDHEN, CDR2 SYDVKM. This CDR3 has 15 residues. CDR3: CASSTQGEGKTEAFF. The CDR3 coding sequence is TGTGCCAGCAGTACACAGGGGGAGGGTAAAACTGAAGCTTTCTTT.

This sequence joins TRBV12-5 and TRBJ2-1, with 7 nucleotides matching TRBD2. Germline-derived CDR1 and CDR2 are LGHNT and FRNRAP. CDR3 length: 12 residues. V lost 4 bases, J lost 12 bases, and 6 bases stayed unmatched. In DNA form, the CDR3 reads TGTGCTAGTGGTTCCGGGACTATTGTGCAGTTCTTC. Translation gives CASGSGTIVQFF.

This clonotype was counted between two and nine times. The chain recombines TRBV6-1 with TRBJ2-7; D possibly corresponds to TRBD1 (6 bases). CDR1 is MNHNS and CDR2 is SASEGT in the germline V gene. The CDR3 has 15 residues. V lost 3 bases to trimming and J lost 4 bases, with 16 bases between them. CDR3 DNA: TGTGCCAGCAGTGACGGGACACCTTCCATGTACGAGCAGTACTTC. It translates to CASSDGTPSMYEQYF.

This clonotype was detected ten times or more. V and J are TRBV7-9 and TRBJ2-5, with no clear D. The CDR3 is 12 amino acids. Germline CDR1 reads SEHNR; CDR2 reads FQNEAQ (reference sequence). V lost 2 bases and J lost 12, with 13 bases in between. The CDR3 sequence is CASSLRSGPEYF. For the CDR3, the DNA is TGTGCCAGCAGCTTAAGATCAGGCCCGGAGTACTTC.

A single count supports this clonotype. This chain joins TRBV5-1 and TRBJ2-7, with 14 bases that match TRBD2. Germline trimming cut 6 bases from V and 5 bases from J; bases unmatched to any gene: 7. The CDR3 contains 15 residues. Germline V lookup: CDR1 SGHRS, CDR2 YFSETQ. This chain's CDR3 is CASTGLAGGVHEQYF. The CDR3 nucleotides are TGCGCCAGCACTGGACTAGCGGGAGGAGTACACGAGCAGTACTTC.

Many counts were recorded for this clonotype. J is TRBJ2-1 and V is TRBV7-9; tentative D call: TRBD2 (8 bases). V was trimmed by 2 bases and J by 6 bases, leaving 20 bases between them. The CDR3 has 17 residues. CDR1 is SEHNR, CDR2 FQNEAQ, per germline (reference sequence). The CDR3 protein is CASSLSSGGRTGNEQFF. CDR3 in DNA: TGTGCCAGCAGCTTAAGCTCAGGCGGGAGGACAGGCAATGAGCAGTTCTTC.

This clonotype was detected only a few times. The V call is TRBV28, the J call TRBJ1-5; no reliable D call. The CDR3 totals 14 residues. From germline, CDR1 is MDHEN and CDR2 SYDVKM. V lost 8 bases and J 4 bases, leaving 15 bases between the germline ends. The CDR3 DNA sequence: TGTGCCAGCTCCCGGCGGCAATTGAATCAGCCCCAGCATTTT. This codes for CASSRRQLNQPQHF.

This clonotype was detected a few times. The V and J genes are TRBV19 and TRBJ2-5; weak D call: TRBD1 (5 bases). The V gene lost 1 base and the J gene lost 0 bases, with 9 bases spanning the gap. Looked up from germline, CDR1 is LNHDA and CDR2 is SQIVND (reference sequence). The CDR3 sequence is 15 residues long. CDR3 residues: CASSIGQTNQETQYF. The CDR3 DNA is TGTGCCAGTAGTATAGGACAGACCAACCAAGAGACCCAGTACTTC.

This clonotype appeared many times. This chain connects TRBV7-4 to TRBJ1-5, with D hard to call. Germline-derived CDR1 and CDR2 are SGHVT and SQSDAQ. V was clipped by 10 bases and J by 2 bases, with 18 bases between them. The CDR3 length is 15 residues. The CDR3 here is CATLDRGGGNQPQHF. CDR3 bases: TGTGCCACCTTAGATCGGGGTGGGGGCAATCAGCCCCAGCATTTT.

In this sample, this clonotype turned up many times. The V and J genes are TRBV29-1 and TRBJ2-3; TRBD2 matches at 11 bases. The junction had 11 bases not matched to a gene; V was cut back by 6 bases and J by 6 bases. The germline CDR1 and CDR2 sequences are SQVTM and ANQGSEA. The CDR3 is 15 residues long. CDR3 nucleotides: TGCAGCGTGGAAAAGACTAGCGGGATGCACGATACGCAGTATTTT. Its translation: CSVEKTSGMHDTQYF.

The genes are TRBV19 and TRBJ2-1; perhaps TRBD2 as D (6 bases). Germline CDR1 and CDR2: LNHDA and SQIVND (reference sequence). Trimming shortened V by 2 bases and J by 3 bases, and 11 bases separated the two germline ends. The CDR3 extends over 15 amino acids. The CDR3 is CASSIPSRGYNEQFF. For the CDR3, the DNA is TGTGCCAGTAGTATACCGTCGCGGGGCTACAATGAGCAGTTCTTC.

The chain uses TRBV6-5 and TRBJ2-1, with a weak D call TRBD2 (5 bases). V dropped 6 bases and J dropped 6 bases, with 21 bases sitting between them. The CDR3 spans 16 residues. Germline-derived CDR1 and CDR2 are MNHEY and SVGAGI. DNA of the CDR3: TGTGCCAGCAGATCCCAAGCGGTACTTCGGATCAATGAGCAGTTCTTC. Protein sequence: CASRSQAVLRINEQFF.

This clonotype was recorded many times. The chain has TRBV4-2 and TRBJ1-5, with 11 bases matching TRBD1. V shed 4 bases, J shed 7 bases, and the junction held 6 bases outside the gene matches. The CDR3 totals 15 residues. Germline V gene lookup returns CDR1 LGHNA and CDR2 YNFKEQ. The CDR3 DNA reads TGTGCCAGCAGCCGTGCCAGGACAGGGGGCCAGCCCCAGCATTTT. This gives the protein CASSRARTGGQPQHF.

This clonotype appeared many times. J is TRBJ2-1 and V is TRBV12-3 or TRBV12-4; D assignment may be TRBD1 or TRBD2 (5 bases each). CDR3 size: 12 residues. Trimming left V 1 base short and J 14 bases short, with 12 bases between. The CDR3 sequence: CASSLGDEKKFF. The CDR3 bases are TGTGCCAGCAGTTTAGGGGACGAAAAGAAGTTCTTC.